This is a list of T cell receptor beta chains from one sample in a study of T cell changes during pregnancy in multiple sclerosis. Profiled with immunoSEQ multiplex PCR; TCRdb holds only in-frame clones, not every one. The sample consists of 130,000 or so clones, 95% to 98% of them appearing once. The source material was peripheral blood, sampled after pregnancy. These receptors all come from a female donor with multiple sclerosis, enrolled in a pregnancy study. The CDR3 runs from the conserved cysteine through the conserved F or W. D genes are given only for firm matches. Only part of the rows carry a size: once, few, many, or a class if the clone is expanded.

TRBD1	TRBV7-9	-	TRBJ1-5	TGTGCCAGCAGTCTTGACAGGGTCGGCAATCAGCCCCAGCATTTT	CASSLDRVGNQPQHF
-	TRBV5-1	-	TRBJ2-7	TGCGCCAGCAGCTTGGGCGGGGAATTGGAGCAGTACTTC	CASSLGGELEQYF
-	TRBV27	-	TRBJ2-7	TGTGCCAGCAGTTTACAGGGTTCGTACGAGCAGTACTTC	CASSLQGSYEQYF
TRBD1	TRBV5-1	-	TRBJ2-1	TGCGCCAGCAGCCCGGGACAGGGGTACAATGAGCAGTTCTTC	CASSPGQGYNEQFF
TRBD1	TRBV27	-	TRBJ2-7	TGTGCCAGCAGTTTCTTCGGGACAGGGGGAGGCGAGCAGTACTTC	CASSFFGTGGGEQYF
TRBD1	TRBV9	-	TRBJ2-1	TGTGCCAGCAGCGTAACCCTACAGGGGTGGAATGAGCAGTTCTTC	CASSVTLQGWNEQFF
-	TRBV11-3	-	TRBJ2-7	TGTGCCAGCAGCTTAGATCGAGGCGAGCAGTACTTC	CASSLDRGEQYF
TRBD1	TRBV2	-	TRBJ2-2	TGTGCCAGCAACAGGGGGGTTACCGGGGAGCTGTTTTTT	CASNRGVTGELFF
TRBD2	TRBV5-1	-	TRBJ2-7	TGCGCCAGCAGCCGCGGCGCTAGCGGGAGGGCCCCCTCCCCCGTAAACGAGCAGTACTTC	CASSRGASGRAPSPVNEQYF
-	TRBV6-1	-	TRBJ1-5	TGTGCCAGCAGTGAACGTACTAATCAGCCCCAGCATTTT	CASSERTNQPQHF
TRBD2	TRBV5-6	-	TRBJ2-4	TGTGCCAGCAGCCGTTCTCTTCTAGCGGGGAAAAACATTCAGTACTTC	CASSRSLLAGKNIQYF
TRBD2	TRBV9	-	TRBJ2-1	TGTGCCAGCAGCGTAGCTAGCGGGAGGGCGGATGAGCAGTTCTTC	CASSVASGRADEQFF
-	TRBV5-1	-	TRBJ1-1	TGCGCCAGCAGCTTGGCAGGGTGGGGCACTGAAGCTTTCTTT	CASSLAGWGTEAFF
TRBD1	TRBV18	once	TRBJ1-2	TGTGCCAGCTCACCGACAGGGGTACGAGGCTACACCTTC	CASSPTGVRGYTF
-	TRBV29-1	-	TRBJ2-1	TGCAGCGTGGGGGGTGGGGGGACGGGCTCCTACAATGAGCAGTTCTTC	CSVGGGGTGSYNEQFF
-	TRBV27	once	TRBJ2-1	TGTGCCATCATCCGGGAAAACAATGAGCAGTTCTTC	CAIIRENNEQFF
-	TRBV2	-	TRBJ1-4	TGTGCCAGCAGTGAGGTCCTGGGGGCTAGTGAAAAACTGTTTTTT	CASSEVLGASEKLFF
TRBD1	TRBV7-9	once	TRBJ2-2	TGTGCCAGCAGCTTATCCGGGACAGGGGTCCGTACCGGGGAGCTGTTTTTT	CASSLSGTGVRTGELFF
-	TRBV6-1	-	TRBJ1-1	TGTGCCAGCAGTGAATATACGGCAGGGAGGAGTAGCAAGGAAGCTTTCTTT	CASSEYTAGRSSKEAFF
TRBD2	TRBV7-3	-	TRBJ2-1	TGTGCCAGCAGCTTAGGGACTAGAAGCAATGAGCAGTTCTTC	CASSLGTRSNEQFF
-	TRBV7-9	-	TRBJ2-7	TGTGCCAGCAGCCCCCCGGCCGGGTACGAGCAGTACTTC	CASSPPAGYEQYF
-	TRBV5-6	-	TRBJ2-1	TGTGCCAGCAGCTCTTCACCCCGTCCACAAGAGCAGTTCTTC	CASSSSPRPQEQFF
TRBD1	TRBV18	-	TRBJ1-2	TGTGCCAGCTCACCTTCGGGACAGGGGATCTATGGCTACACCTTC	CASSPSGQGIYGYTF
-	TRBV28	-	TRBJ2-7	TGTGCCAGCAGTTTAGCCGCGGGGAGCTACGAGCAGTACTTC	CASSLAAGSYEQYF
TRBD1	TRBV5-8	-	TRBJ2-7	TGTGCCAGCAGCCGGGGACAGGGTGTCTACGAGCAGTACTTC	CASSRGQGVYEQYF